This T cell receptor (beta chain) was recovered during a study of blood T cell repertoires in COVID-19. Whole-study context: Acute and convalescent COVID-19 specimens originated in the United States, Italy and Spain. The analysed material was cDNA or gDNA that came from T cells, B-cell-depleted T cells, or PBMCs.

Under the authors' procedure: Amplification with reference gene primers provided the estimates of nucleated cell counts. Here immunoSEQ multiplex PCR was the method, and the copy in TCRdb shows in-frame clones only, minus some. V and J calls plus clone size are reproduced from that table; the DNA served to infer D and trimming. The table shows 70,000 or so clones, with about nine tenths occurring only once. This CDR3 comprises 15 residues. Germline lookup yields CDR1 LGHNA and CDR2 YSLEER. With 0 bases clipped from V and 6 bases from J, the junction kept 5 bases outside the gene matches. The sample taken for sequencing was peripheral blood. The sequence was collected from a woman aged 18-29 years with acute or convalescent COVID-19. This chain joins TRBV4-3 and TRBJ1-2; 9 bases are shared with TRBD1. CDR3 region: CASSQEGQGGDGYTF. Here the CDR3 DNA reads TGCGCCAGCAGCCAAGAGGGACAGGGAGGTGATGGCTACACCTTC.